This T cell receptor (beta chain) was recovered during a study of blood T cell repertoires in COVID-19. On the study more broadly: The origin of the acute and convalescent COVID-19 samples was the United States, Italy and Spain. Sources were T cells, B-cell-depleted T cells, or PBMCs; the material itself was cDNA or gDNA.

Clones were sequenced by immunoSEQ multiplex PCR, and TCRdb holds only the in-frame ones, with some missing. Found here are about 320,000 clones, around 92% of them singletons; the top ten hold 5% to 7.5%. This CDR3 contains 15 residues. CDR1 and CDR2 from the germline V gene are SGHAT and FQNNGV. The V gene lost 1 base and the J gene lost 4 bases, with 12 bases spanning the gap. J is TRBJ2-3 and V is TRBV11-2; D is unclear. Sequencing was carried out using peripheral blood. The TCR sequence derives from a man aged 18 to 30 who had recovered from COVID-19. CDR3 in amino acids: CASSLVFGVPDTQYF. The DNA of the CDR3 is TGTGCCAGCAGCTTAGTCTTCGGAGTCCCAGATACGCAGTATTTT.